One T cell receptor (beta chain) is described in this entry. This clonotype was recorded many times. There is no known antigen for this receptor. No qualities accompany the bases; no much larger clone lies one base away. The run used an Illumina HiSeq 2500. Quantitative 5'-RACE with molecular barcodes was used to prepare TCR beta libraries. The paper's processing steps were these. To identify disease-linked TCR variants, a new computational method was used, one built on a probabilistic model of VDJ rearrangement. TCRdb reanalyzed the raw reads on its own, using fastp at Q25 for trimming and MiXCR for clone calling, and kept in-frame beta chains. Rows matching on CDR3 protein sequence are summarized as one entry with the most common DNA and genes. These V and J calls derive from TCRdb rather than the authors' analysis. In all, the sample holds approximately 220,000 distinct CDR3 sequences, and roughly 24% of those were seen once. Of the sample, around 6.3% is held by the ten largest clones.

This sample is drawn from a study of CD8 T cells in ankylosing spondylitis (dated by TCRdb to about 2017). Background for the entire study: The study set out to find disease-linked TCR variants by profiling T cell receptor beta repertoires in ankylosing spondylitis patients and healthy donors. In total, the full study cohort was made up of 95 to 110 healthy donors and about two dozen ankylosing spondylitis patients. Peripheral blood was sampled, and synovial fluid was additionally collected from ankylosing spondylitis patients.

Overall study outcomes, separate from this receptor: The disease-linked clones were reported as significantly enriched in matched synovial fluid samples from ankylosing spondylitis patients. Some motif variants had previously been reported in the synovial fluid and blood of reactive arthritis patients, which suggests shared mechanisms of disease initiation. The disease-linked clones had a CD8+ phenotype and were found at relatively low frequencies in peripheral blood. A TCR beta motif made up of several highly homologous amino acid variants appeared to be characteristic of blood from ankylosing spondylitis patients.

Trimming takes 4 bases off V and 5 bases off J; junction bases not matched to a gene: 12. The CDR3 runs 17 amino acids, cysteine and phenylalanine included. Only the CDR3 DNA stays, 51 bases, in frame from base 1. CDR1 and CDR2, looked up from the germline V gene, are SGDLS and YYNGEE. This sequence was found in a male donor with ankylosing spondylitis or in good health (not recorded which). The rearranged chain carries TRBV9 and TRBJ2-2; 9 bases in between match TRBD1. Sequenced material: blood, either unsorted or a sorted T cell fraction (not recorded which). The DNA sequence follows: TGTGCCAGCAGCCCGATAGGGACAGGGCTAATTACCGGGGAGCTGTTTTTT. It encodes CASSPIGTGLITGELFF.